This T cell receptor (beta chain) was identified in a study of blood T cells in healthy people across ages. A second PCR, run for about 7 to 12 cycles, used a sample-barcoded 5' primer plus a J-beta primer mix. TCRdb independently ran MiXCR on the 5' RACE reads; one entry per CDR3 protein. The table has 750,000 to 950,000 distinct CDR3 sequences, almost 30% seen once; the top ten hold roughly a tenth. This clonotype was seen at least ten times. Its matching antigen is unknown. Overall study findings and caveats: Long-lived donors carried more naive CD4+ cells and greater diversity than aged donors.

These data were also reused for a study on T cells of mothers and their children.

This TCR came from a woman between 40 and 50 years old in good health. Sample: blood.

The CDR3 DNA reads TGCAGTGCCACGACGGACAGGATCACAGATACGCAGTATTTT. Translated: CSATTDRITDTQYF. This chain connects TRBV20-1 to TRBJ2-3, with 7 nucleotides matching TRBD1. J gave up 2 bases and V 6 bases, and 8 bases lay outside the gene matches. This CDR3 spans 14 amino acids. Looked up from germline, CDR1 is DFQATT and CDR2 is SNEGSKA (reference sequence).